This T cell receptor (beta chain) was recovered during a study of CD8 T cells in ankylosing spondylitis. The length of the CDR3 is 15 residues. Germline lookup yields CDR1 LGHDT and CDR2 YNNKEL (reference sequence). The V end was cut by 4 bases, the J end by 0 bases, with 10 bases between. MiXCR was run by TCRdb on the 5' RACE reads, yielding one entry per CDR3 protein. Altogether nearly 350,000 distinct CDR3 sequences are present, roughly 15% being singletons, with the ten largest covering approximately 0.99%. V and J are TRBV3-1 and TRBJ2-1; D remains unclear. This receptor was taken from a male donor with ankylosing spondylitis or in good health (not recorded which). Sequencing was carried out using blood, either unsorted or a sorted T cell fraction (not recorded which). Here the CDR3 reads CASSPRQDSYNEQFF. CDR3 in DNA: TGTGCCAGCAGCCCGCGACAAGACTCCTACAATGAGCAGTTCTTC.